The rows below give T cell receptor beta chains drawn from one sample of a study of beta chain features in type 1 diabetes. Sequencing used immunoSEQ multiplex PCR; TCRdb keeps in-frame clones, though not all of them. The data hold hundreds of thousands of clones, with roughly a sixth observed a single time. The sequenced sample consisted of naive CD4+ T cells from blood. These receptors came from a man between 18 and 29 years old in good health. Both conserved end residues are part of each CDR3. Fields, in order: CDR3 protein, CDR3 DNA, V gene, CDR3 length, J gene, clone size, D gene. The D gene is left open where the match is weak. Where a row states a size, it is once, few, many or the class of an expanded clone; other rows omit it.

CDR3aa: CASSSVAGVRTTDTQYF; CDR3nt: TGTGCCAGCAGCTCCGTGGCAGGGGTGCGAACCACAGATACGCAGTATTTT; v_gene: TRBV7-2; len: 17; j_gene: TRBJ2-3; abundance: few; d_gene: .
CDR3aa: CSVELRDRGFYEQFF; CDR3nt: TGCAGCGTTGAGCTCCGGGACAGGGGGTTCTATGAGCAGTTCTTC; v_gene: TRBV29-1; len: 15; j_gene: TRBJ2-1; abundance: few; d_gene: TRBD1
CDR3aa: CASGGGVPYNEQFF; CDR3nt: TGTGCCAGCGGGGGAGGGGTCCCCTACAATGAGCAGTTCTTC; v_gene: TRBV2; len: 14; j_gene: TRBJ2-1; abundance: .; d_gene: TRBD2
CDR3aa: CSVRTGDYGYTF; CDR3nt: TGCAGCGTCAGAACAGGGGATTATGGCTACACCTTC; v_gene: TRBV29-1; len: 12; j_gene: TRBJ1-2; abundance: .; d_gene: TRBD1
CDR3aa: CASSPGTGSTGELFF; CDR3nt: TGTGCCAGCTCACCGGGGACAGGGAGCACCGGGGAGCTGTTTTTT; v_gene: TRBV18; len: 15; j_gene: TRBJ2-2; abundance: .; d_gene: TRBD1
CDR3aa: CASSAYLGVAATDTQYF; CDR3nt: TGTGCCAGCAGCGCCTACCTAGGTGTAGCGGCCACAGATACGCAGTATTTT; v_gene: TRBV7-8; len: 17; j_gene: TRBJ2-3; abundance: few; d_gene: .
CDR3aa: CASSQAQAPFRGYTF; CDR3nt: TGTGCCAGCAGCCAAGCCCAAGCACCCTTCCGTGGCTACACCTTC; v_gene: TRBV14; len: 15; j_gene: TRBJ1-2; abundance: .; d_gene: .
CDR3aa: CSVPGTGGQGAGSYGYTF; CDR3nt: TGCAGCGTTCCCGGCACGGGTGGACAGGGGGCGGGCTCCTATGGCTACACCTTC; v_gene: TRBV29-1; len: 18; j_gene: TRBJ1-2; abundance: few; d_gene: TRBD1
CDR3aa: CASLGQGPEQFF; CDR3nt: TGTGCCAGCCTCGGACAGGGCCCTGAGCAGTTCTTC; v_gene: TRBV11-2; len: 12; j_gene: TRBJ2-1; abundance: .; d_gene: TRBD1
CDR3aa: CASSIRGGSNEQYF; CDR3nt: TGTGCCAGTAGTATACGGGGCGGGAGTAACGAGCAGTACTTC; v_gene: TRBV19; len: 14; j_gene: TRBJ2-7; abundance: .; d_gene: TRBD2
CDR3aa: CASKEGSPQFF; CDR3nt: TGTGCCAGCAAGGAAGGGAGCCCCCAGTTCTTC; v_gene: TRBV2; len: 11; j_gene: TRBJ2-1; abundance: few; d_gene: .
CDR3aa: CASSEAGRTQYF; CDR3nt: TGCGCCAGCAGTGAGGCAGGCCGGACCCAGTACTTC; v_gene: TRBV10-2; len: 12; j_gene: TRBJ2-5; abundance: few; d_gene: .
CDR3aa: CASSLLTEAFF; CDR3nt: TGTGCCAGCAGCTTACTCACTGAAGCTTTCTTT; v_gene: TRBV7-2; len: 11; j_gene: TRBJ1-1; abundance: .; d_gene: .
CDR3aa: CASTDSAYEQYF; CDR3nt: TGTGCCAGCACTGACAGCGCCTACGAGCAGTACTTC; v_gene: TRBV27; len: 12; j_gene: TRBJ2-7; abundance: few; d_gene: .
CDR3aa: CASSYPPKGTYEQYF; CDR3nt: TGTGCCAGCAGTTACCCTCCTAAAGGAACCTACGAGCAGTACTTC; v_gene: TRBV6-6; len: 15; j_gene: TRBJ2-7; abundance: .; d_gene: .
CDR3aa: CASSVGGARTNEQFF; CDR3nt: TGTGCCAGCAGCGTCGGGGGGGCCAGAACCAATGAGCAGTTCTTC; v_gene: TRBV9; len: 15; j_gene: TRBJ2-1; abundance: .; d_gene: TRBD2